The 12 T cell receptor beta chains in this list originate from one sample, sequenced in a study of T-cell reconstitution after alpha-beta-depleted transplantation in children. Unique molecular identifiers were built into the TCRbeta library. MiXCR, run by TCRdb on the PCR reads, gives a single entry per CDR3 protein. The sample gives about 830,000 distinct CDR3 sequences, approximately 15% of which show up once; roughly 4.8% is in the top ten. The starting material was PBMCs, mostly from graft donor cells, obtained 360 days after TCRalphabeta/CD19-depleted stem cell transplant. The receptors come from a male patient between 10 and 17 years old who had a stem cell transplant for acute lymphoblastic leukemia, so the T cells may come from the graft donor.

The chain uses TRBV3-1 and TRBJ1-2, with 7 positions matching TRBD1. Trimming took 0 bases from V and 0 from J; bases not matched to a gene: 7. The CDR3 is 17 amino acids. CDR1 LGHDT and CDR2 YNNKEL come from the germline V gene (reference sequence). CDR3 nucleotide sequence: TGTGCCAGCAGCCAAGATGGGGCAGGGGGTCCTAACTATGGCTACACCTTC. Translated: CASSQDGAGGPNYGYTF.

This clonotype was seen more than once but under ten times. The chain's CDR3 is CASSSSSRDPNYNEQFF. CDR3 sequence (DNA): TGTGCCAGCAGCAGCTCGTCCCGGGACCCAAACTACAATGAGCAGTTCTTC. V is TRBV7-6 and J is TRBJ2-1, with D possibly called TRBD1 or TRBD2 (5 bases each). This CDR3 is built from 17 residues. V gave up 5 bases and J gave up 3 bases, with 20 bases separating them. Germline assignment: CDR1 SGHVS and CDR2 FNYEAQ.

This sequence joins TRBV5-1 and TRBJ2-2; D is ambiguous. The CDR3 loop spans 14 amino acids. The germline V gene has CDR1 SGHRS and CDR2 YFSETQ. V lost 6 bases and J lost 0, with 9 bases in between. The CDR3 sequence is CASTLLSNTGELFF. The CDR3, as DNA: TGCGCCAGCACCTTACTATCGAACACCGGGGAGCTGTTTTTT.

The chain is built from TRBV24-1 and TRBJ2-1; 7 bases align to TRBD2. Germline-derived CDR1 and CDR2 are KGHDR and SFDVKD. The ends lost 7 bases at V and 0 bases at J; junction bases unmatched: 8. The CDR3 length is 16 residues. The CDR3 bases are TGTGCCACCAGCGCCGGACGGACTAGCTCCTACAATGAGCAGTTCTTC. Its translation is CATSAGRTSSYNEQFF.

The chain links TRBV11-2 to TRBJ2-4, with D perhaps TRBD1 or TRBD2 (5 bases each). Germline CDR1 SGHAT, CDR2 FQNNGV. V was shortened by 1 base and J by 0 bases, with 10 bases between the two germline ends. The CDR3 totals 16 residues. Here the CDR3 DNA reads TGTGCCAGCAGCTTAGCGGGGCTTACAGCCAAAAACATTCAGTACTTC. Protein sequence: CASSLAGLTAKNIQYF.

This clonotype was picked up a small number of times. This chain links TRBV7-8 with TRBJ1-6; a weak D match, TRBD1 (6 bases). V was cut by 5 bases and J by 13 bases, with 12 bases left in between. Germline CDR1 reads SGHVS; CDR2 reads FQNEAQ. This CDR3 is 12 amino acids long. Written as DNA, the CDR3 is TGTGCCAGCAGCCCACAGGGTGGTCCCCTCCACTTT. It translates to CASSPQGGPLHF.

The gene calls are TRBV4-1 and TRBJ2-5, with TRBD1 matching over 7 bases. The V gene end was trimmed by 2 bases and the J gene end by 4 bases; junction bases not matched to a gene: 4. This CDR3 comprises 14 residues. Germline-derived CDR1 and CDR2 are MGHRA and YSYEKL. The CDR3 DNA follows: TGCGCCAGCAGCCAACTGACAGGGCCAGAGACCCAGTACTTC. Translated: CASSQLTGPETQYF.

This clonotype was detected only a few times. CDR3 protein: CASSQVRADTQYF. CDR3 in DNA: TGCGCCAGCAGCCAAGTGAGGGCAGATACGCAGTATTTT. The rearrangement links TRBV4-1 to TRBJ2-3; D is perhaps TRBD2 (5 bases). CDR1 is MGHRA, CDR2 YSYEKL, per germline. The CDR3 consists of 13 residues. V dropped 1 base and J dropped 4 bases, with 6 bases sitting between them.

In this sample, this clonotype turned up a few times. The rearrangement joins TRBV20-1 to TRBJ1-5, with D possibly matching TRBD1 (5 bases). Germline V lookup: CDR1 DFQATT, CDR2 SNEGSKA (reference sequence). This CDR3 is built from 13 residues. Trimming cost V 3 bases and J 5 bases, with 11 bases left between them. This CDR3 reads CSARSRAHQPQHF. CDR3 in DNA: TGCAGTGCTAGGAGCAGGGCCCATCAGCCCCAGCATTTT.

The rearrangement uses TRBV10-3 and TRBJ1-5; no reliable D call. The V end was cut by 4 bases, the J end by 4 bases, with 11 bases between. Germline-derived CDR1 and CDR2 are ENHRY and SYGVKD. This CDR3 is built from 14 residues. The CDR3 here is CAISASTGNQPQHF. CDR3 sequence (DNA): TGTGCCATCAGTGCCTCGACGGGGAATCAGCCCCAGCATTTT.

In this sample, this clonotype turned up a few times. The rearrangement uses TRBV12-3 or TRBV12-4 and TRBJ1-2, with D possibly being TRBD1 (6 bases). The CDR3 totals 16 residues. Trimming took off 3 bases at V and 6 bases at J, with 20 bases between the two ends. Written as DNA, the CDR3 is TGTGCCAGCAGTTTTCCCGGGGGGGCAGGGCTGGATGGCTACACCTTC. It encodes CASSFPGGAGLDGYTF.

The chain employs TRBV28 and TRBJ2-3; unclear D gene. With 6 bases removed from V and 0 bases from J, the gap between germline ends came to 13 bases. Per germline, CDR1 MDHEN and CDR2 SYDVKM. This CDR3 has 15 residues. The CDR3 protein is CASSRLHTSTDTQYF. The CDR3 nucleotides are TGTGCCAGCAGCCGACTTCATACTAGCACAGATACGCAGTATTTT.